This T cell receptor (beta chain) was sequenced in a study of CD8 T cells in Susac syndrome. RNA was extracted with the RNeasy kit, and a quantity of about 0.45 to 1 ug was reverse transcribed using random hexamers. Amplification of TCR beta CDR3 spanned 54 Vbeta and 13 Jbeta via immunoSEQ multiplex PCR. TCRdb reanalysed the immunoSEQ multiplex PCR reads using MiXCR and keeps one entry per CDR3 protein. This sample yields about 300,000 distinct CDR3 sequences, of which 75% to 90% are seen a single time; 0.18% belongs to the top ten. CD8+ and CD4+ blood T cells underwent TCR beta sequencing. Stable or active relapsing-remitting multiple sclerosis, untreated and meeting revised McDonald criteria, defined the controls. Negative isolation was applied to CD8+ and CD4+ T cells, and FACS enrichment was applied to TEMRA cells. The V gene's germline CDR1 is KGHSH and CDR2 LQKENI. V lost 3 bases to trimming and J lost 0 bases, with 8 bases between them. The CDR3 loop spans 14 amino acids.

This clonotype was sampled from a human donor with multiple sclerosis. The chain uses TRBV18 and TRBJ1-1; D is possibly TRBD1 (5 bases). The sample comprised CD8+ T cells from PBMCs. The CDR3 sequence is CASSPPTVNTEAFF. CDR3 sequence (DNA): TGTGCCAGCTCACCCCCGACAGTGAACACTGAAGCTTTCTTT. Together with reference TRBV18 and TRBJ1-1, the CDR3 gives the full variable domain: NAGVMQNPRHLVRRRGQEARLRCSPMKGHSHVYWYRQLPEEGLKFMVYLQKENIIDESGMPKERFSAEFPKEGPSILRIQQVVRGDSAAYFCASSPPTVNTEAFFGQGTRLTVV.